Below, 10 T cell receptor beta chains from the same sample are listed, as sequenced in a study of T cell responses to AZD1222 COVID-19 vaccine. Sequenced by immunoSEQ multiplex PCR; TCRdb stores in-frame clones only, minus some. The data show some 99,000 clones, roughly 90% seen once. The material was peripheral blood, obtained on day 0 of MenACWY control vaccination. The receptors stem from an adult in good health.

This chain joins TRBV29-1 and TRBJ1-2; unclear D gene. Germline CDR1 SQVTM, CDR2 ANQGSEA. V shed 5 bases and J shed 6 bases, with 7 bases lying between them. The CDR3 length is 10 residues. The CDR3 DNA reads TGCAGCGTTCGTGGTAATGGCTACACCTTC. It encodes CSVRGNGYTF.

V is TRBV6-5 and J is TRBJ1-4, with D perhaps TRBD1 (6 bases). The germline CDR1 and CDR2 sequences are MNHEY and SVGAGI. V gave up 2 bases and J gave up 6 bases, with 13 bases separating them. CDR3 length: 15 amino acids. This CDR3 reads CASSYDGGFDEKLFF. In DNA form, the CDR3 reads TGTGCCAGCAGTTACGATGGGGGCTTCGATGAAAAACTGTTTTTT.

J is TRBJ1-4 and V is TRBV28; D remains unclear. The CDR3 is made up of 15 amino acids. CDR1 and CDR2 from the germline V gene are MDHEN and SYDVKM. V lost 6 bases, J lost 8 bases, and 19 bases lay in between. The CDR3 is CASSRSGKRWEKLFF. In nucleotides, the CDR3 is TGTGCCAGCAGCCGGTCGGGAAAACGGTGGGAAAAACTGTTTTTT.

V is TRBV4-3 and J is TRBJ2-3; 7 bases match TRBD1. This CDR3 spans 17 amino acids. V was pared by 2 bases and J by 2 bases, with 10 bases of the junction left unmatched. Germline lookup yields CDR1 LGHNA and CDR2 YSLEER. CDR3 coding DNA: TGCGCCAGCAGCCAATGGGAGACAGGGTACCCCACAGATACGCAGTATTTT. Translating it yields CASSQWETGYPTDTQYF.

This clone was seen only once. The chain couples TRBV6-1 to TRBJ1-4; TRBD1 matches at 8 bases. Unmatched junction bases numbered 5, after V lost 3 bases and J lost 8 bases. Germline CDR1 reads MNHNS; CDR2 reads SASEGT. This CDR3 is 14 amino acids long. The CDR3 nucleotides read TGTGCCAGCAGTGAGGTGGACAGGGAAGAAAAACTGTTTTTT. It encodes CASSEVDREEKLFF.

This sequence joins TRBV9 and TRBJ1-4, with 11 bases lining up with TRBD1. Germline V gene lookup returns CDR1 SGDLS and CDR2 YYNGEE. The J segment lost 7 bases and the V segment lost 2 bases, leaving 1 base of the junction unmatched. The CDR3 is made up of 14 amino acids. The DNA of the CDR3 is TGTGCCAGCAGCGTCGGGACAGGGGGTGAAAAACTGTTTTTT. Residues: CASSVGTGGEKLFF.

The chain uses TRBV2 and TRBJ1-3, with D tentatively TRBD1 (5 bases). The CDR3 length is 16 residues. Germline V CDR1 and CDR2: SNHLY, FYNNEI. V lost 8 bases to trimming and J lost 1 base, with 18 bases between them. The CDR3 here is CASFGRGTLSGNTIYF. The CDR3 DNA reads as TGTGCCAGCTTTGGACGAGGGACTCTGTCTGGAAACACCATATATTTT. Looking up the rest from reference TRBV2 and TRBJ1-3 gives the full variable domain: EPEVTQTPSHQVTQMGQEVILRCVPISNHLYFYWYRQILGQKVEFLVSFYNNEISEKSEIFDDQFSVERPDGSNFTLKIRSTKLEDSAMYFCASFGRGTLSGNTIYFGEGSWLTVV.

The chain has TRBV5-6 and TRBJ1-5, with 9 bases identical to TRBD1. The CDR3 runs 15 residues. The ends lost 4 bases at V and 4 bases at J; junction bases unmatched: 6. From germline, CDR1 is SGHDT and CDR2 YYEEEE. CDR3 protein: CASSPGTGRNQPQHF. The CDR3 DNA reads TGTGCCAGCAGCCCAGGGACAGGGCGAAATCAGCCCCAGCATTTT.

The chain employs TRBV7-3 and TRBJ1-1, with a weak D call TRBD1 (5 bases). This CDR3 has 16 residues. Germline CDR1 is SGHTA and CDR2 is FQGTGA. V was shortened by 0 bases and J by 1 base, with 12 bases between the two germline ends. The chain's CDR3 is CASSLTSVGQNTEAFF. CDR3 DNA: TGTGCCAGCAGCTTAACTTCTGTCGGACAGAACACTGAAGCTTTCTTT.

The V call is TRBV6-1, the J call TRBJ2-3; D is unclear. The CDR3 is 13 amino acids. Trimming shortened V by 3 bases and J by 2 bases, and 6 bases separated the two germline ends. Germline loops: CDR1 MNHNS, CDR2 SASEGT. This CDR3 reads CASSDPVTDTQYF. CDR3 DNA: TGTGCCAGCAGTGACCCAGTCACAGATACGCAGTATTTT.